The present entry profiles one T cell receptor (beta chain) with its context. Self-reported history from a screening survey and questionnaire set each donor's cohort. Each recovered donor of Cohort 3 presented with two negative PCRs, clearance, or symptom resolution. The sample is drawn from a study of blood T cell repertoires in COVID-19. Study details: Nucleic acid was either cDNA or gDNA, and it came from T cells, B-cell-depleted T cells, or PBMCs.

Original processing methods: Scientists estimated how many nucleated cells there were by amplifying reference gene primers. Here immunoSEQ multiplex PCR was the method, and the copy in TCRdb shows in-frame clones only, minus some. V, J and clone size are those of that table, while D and trimming were read from the DNA. This sample yields roughly 280,000 clones, of which 80% to 90% are seen a single time; 2.4% belongs to the top ten. The CDR3 consists of 18 residues. The J segment lost 0 bases and the V segment lost 11 bases, leaving 17 bases of the junction unmatched. Germline V gene data show CDR1 as LNHDA and CDR2 as SQIVND (reference sequence).

The rearrangement links TRBV19 to TRBJ1-2; 11 positions match TRBD1. Sequences were obtained from PBMCs or T cells enriched from blood (not recorded which). The TCR originated in a young woman who had recovered from COVID-19. The CDR3: CARRPPAGQGVTNYGYTF. The CDR3 DNA follows: TGTGCCCGACGCCCGCCCGCGGGACAGGGGGTTACTAACTATGGCTACACCTTC.